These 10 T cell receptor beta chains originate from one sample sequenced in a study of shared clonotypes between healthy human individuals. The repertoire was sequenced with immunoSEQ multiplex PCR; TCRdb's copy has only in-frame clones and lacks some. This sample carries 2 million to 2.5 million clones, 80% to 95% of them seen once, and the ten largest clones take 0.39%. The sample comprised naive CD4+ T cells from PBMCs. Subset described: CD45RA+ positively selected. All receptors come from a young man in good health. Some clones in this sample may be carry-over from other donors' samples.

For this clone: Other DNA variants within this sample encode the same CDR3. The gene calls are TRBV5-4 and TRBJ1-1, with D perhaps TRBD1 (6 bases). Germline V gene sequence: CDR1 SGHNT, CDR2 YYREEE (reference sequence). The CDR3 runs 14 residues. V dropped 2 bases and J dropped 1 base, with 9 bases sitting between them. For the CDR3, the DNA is TGTGCCAGCAGCTTAGACAGGACGAACACTGAAGCTTTCTTT. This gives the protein CASSLDRTNTEAFF.

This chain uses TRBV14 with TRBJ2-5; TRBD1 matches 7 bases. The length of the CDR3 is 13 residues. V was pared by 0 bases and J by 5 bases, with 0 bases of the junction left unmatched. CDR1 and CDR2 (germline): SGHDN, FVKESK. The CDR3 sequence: CASSQDRGETQYF. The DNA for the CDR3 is TGTGCCAGCAGCCAAGACAGGGGGGAGACCCAGTACTTC.

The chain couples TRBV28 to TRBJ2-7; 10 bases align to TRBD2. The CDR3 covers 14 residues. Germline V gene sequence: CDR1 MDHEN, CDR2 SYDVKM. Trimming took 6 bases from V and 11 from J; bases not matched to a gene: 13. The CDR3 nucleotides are TGTGCCAGCAGCACTAGCGGGGTACCTACGATGGAGTACTTC. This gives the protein CASSTSGVPTMEYF.

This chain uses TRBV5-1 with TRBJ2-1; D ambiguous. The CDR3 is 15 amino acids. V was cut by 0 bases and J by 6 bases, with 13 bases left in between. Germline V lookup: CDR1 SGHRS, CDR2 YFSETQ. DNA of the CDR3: TGCGCCAGCAGCTTGGGTCTAGTCGCCTCCAATGAGCAGTTCTTC. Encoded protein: CASSLGLVASNEQFF.

The CDR3 sequence is CASQGARNQPQHF. The CDR3 DNA reads as TGTGCCTCCCAGGGGGCGCGGAATCAGCCCCAGCATTTT. The chain couples TRBV19 to TRBJ1-5; 8 bases match TRBD1. This CDR3 spans 13 amino acids. The V gene end was trimmed by 11 bases and the J gene end by 4 bases; junction bases not matched to a gene: 7. Germline V gene sequence: CDR1 LNHDA, CDR2 SQIVND (reference sequence).

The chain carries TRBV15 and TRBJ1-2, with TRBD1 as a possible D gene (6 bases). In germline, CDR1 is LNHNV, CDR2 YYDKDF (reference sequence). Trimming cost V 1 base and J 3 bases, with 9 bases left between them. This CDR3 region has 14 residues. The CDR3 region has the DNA TGTGCCACCAGCAGAGGAGCAGGGGACTATGGCTACACCTTC. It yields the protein CATSRGAGDYGYTF.

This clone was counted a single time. CDR3 bases: TGCGCCAGCAGAGGGACGGGAGGGGCCTACAATGAGCAGTTCTTC. Its translation: CASRGTGGAYNEQFF. This rearrangement joins TRBV5-1 to TRBJ2-1; the match to TRBD2 covers 8 bases. Per germline, CDR1 SGHRS and CDR2 YFSETQ. The CDR3 sequence is 15 residues long. J gave up 2 bases and V 5 bases, and 6 bases lay outside the gene matches.

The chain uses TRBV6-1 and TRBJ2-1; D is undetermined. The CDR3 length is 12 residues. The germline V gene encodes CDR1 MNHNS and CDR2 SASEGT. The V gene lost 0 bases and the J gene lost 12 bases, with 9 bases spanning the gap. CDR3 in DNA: TGTGCCAGCAGTGAAGCCCTGCTGGGGCAGTTCTTC. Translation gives CASSEALLGQFF.

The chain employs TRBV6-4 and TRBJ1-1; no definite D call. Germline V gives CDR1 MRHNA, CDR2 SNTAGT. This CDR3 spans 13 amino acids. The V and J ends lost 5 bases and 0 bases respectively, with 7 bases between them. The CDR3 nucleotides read TGTGCCAGCAGTCAACAGCTGAACACTGAAGCTTTCTTT. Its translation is CASSQQLNTEAFF.

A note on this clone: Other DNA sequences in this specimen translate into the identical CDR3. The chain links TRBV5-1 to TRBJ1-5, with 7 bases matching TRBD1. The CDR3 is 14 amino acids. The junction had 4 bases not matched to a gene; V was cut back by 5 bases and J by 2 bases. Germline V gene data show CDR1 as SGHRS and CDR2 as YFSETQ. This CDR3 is CASSLTGGNQPQHF. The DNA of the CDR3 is TGCGCCAGCAGTTTAACAGGGGGCAATCAGCCCCAGCATTTT.